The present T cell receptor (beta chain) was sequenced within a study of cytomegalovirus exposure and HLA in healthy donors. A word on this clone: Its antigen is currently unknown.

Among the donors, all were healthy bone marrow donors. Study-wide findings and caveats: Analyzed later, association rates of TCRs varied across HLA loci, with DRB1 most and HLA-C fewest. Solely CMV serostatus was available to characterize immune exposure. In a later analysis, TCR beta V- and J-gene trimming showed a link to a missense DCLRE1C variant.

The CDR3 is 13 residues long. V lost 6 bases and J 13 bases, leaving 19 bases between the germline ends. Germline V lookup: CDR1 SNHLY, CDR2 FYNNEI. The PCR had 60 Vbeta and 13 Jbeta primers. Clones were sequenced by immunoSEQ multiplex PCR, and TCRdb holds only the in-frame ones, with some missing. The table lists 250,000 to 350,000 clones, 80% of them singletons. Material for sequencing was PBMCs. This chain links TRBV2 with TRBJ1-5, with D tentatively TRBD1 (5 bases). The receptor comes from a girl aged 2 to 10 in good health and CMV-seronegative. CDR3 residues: CASRGGISSGQHF. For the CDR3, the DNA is TGTGCCAGCAGGGGGGGAATTTCATCGGGTCAGCATTTT.